This T cell receptor beta chain is drawn from a study of T-cell memory formation after mild COVID-19. Study results and limitations: Memory from before infection featured some responding clones, which suggests cross-reactive memory joined.

Remarks on this clonotype: No antigen is known for it.

Via MiXCR, TCRdb re-called the 5' RACE reads, giving one row per CDR3 protein. Of fewer than 350,000 distinct CDR3 sequences in the sample, roughly an eighth were seen once. Germline values: CDR1 LNHDA, CDR2 SQIVND (reference sequence). Trimming left V 3 bases short and J 3 bases short, with 6 bases between. This CDR3 contains 13 residues. The V and J genes are TRBV19 and TRBJ1-5; no firm D call. The specimen was PBMCs or a T cell subset sorted from them (not recorded which). This TCR came from a man in his late teens or twenties who had mild COVID-19 (a few samples of this study predate the infection). Cell type and time point are not known. The DNA of the CDR3 is TGTGCCAGTAGTATGAAAACCAATCAGCCCCAGCATTTT. This sequence encodes CASSMKTNQPQHF.